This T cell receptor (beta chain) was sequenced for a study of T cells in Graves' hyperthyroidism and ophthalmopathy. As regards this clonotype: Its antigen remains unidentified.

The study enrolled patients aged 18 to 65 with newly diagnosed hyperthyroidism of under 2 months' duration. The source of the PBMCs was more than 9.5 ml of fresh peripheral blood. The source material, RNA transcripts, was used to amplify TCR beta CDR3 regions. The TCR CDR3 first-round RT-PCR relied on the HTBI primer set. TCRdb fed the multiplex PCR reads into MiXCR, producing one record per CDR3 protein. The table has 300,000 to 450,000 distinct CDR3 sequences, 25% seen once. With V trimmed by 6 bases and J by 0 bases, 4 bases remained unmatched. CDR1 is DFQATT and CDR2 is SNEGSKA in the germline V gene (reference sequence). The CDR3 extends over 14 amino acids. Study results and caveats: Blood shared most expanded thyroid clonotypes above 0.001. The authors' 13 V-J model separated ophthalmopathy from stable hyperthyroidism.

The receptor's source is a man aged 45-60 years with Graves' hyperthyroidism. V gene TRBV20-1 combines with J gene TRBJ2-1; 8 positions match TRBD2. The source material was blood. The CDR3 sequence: CSAEAGGSYNEQFF. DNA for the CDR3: TGCAGTGCAGAGGCGGGGGGCTCCTACAATGAGCAGTTCTTC.